This T cell receptor delta chain was identified during a study of gammadelta T cells in human blood. The study's findings and limits: Microbial exposure appeared to drive polyclonal γδ T cell expansion after birth.

TCRdb re-called clones from the RT-PCR reads via CATT. The sample includes 480 or so delta-chain clones, 63% seen only once; the top ten take 43%. Regarding this clone: Its antigen is currently unknown. A far larger clone differs by one base, so this is likely a read error.

Germline CDR1 is GEAIGNYY and CDR2 is EKD. The J segment lost 5 bases and the V segment lost 3 bases, leaving 5 bases of the junction unmatched. The CDR3 length is 13 residues. This receptor was identified in a human fetus. What was sequenced was non-Vgamma9Vdelta2 gamma-delta T cells from fetal blood. This chain uses TRDV2 with TRDJ1; 7 bases align to TRDD3. This CDR3 is CACDWGTRDKLIF. The DNA for the CDR3 is TGTGCCTGTGACTGGGGGACACGGGATAAACTCATCTTT.